The clone carrying this T cell receptor (beta chain) was observed a few times. This CDR3 spans 13 amino acids. In germline, CDR1 is SQVTM, CDR2 ANQGSEA. V lost 7 bases and J lost 4, with 16 bases in between. Through a sample-barcoded 5' primer and a J-beta primer mix, a second PCR was run for roughly 6 to 11 cycles. TCRdb recomputed calls from the 5' RACE reads with MiXCR, one row per CDR3 protein. This repertoire shows roughly 900,000 distinct CDR3 sequences, more than 25% found once; its top ten account for approximately 15%. The data are from a study of blood T cells in healthy people across ages. Across the whole study: Every two T cells gave about one barcoded beta molecule via template switching.

Those donating, healthy Caucasian individuals from Russia, were aged roughly 6 to 90. Each sample had at least 6.5 million PBMCs isolated. This chain uses TRBV29-1 with TRBJ1-2; D unresolved. This sequence originates from a woman older than 75 in good health. Sequenced: blood. Here the CDR3 reads CSARRSDLYGYTF. The CDR3 bases are TGCAGCGCCCGGAGGTCGGATCTCTATGGCTACACCTTC.